This T cell receptor beta chain was recovered during a study of T-cell reconstitution after alpha-beta-depleted transplantation in children. This clonotype occurred a few times. This CDR3 spans 13 amino acids. Germline CDR1 and CDR2: SQVTM and ANQGSEA. Trimming removed 8 bases at V and 4 bases at J, with 16 bases between. Unique molecular identifiers were used in preparing the TCRbeta library. TCRdb ran MiXCR on the PCR reads and lists one entry per CDR3 protein. In the table there are about 360,000 distinct CDR3 sequences, 13% of which are singletons. The TCR sequence derives from a human donor who donated a stem cell graft to a child with Fanconi anemia. The genes are TRBV29-1 and TRBJ2-3, with D possibly matching TRBD2 (6 bases). The input for sequencing was PBMCs, taken from the stem cell graft. CDR3 DNA: TGCAGCACTCTGGGGGGTGAGGCAGATACGCAGTATTTT. It specifies CSTLGGEADTQYF.